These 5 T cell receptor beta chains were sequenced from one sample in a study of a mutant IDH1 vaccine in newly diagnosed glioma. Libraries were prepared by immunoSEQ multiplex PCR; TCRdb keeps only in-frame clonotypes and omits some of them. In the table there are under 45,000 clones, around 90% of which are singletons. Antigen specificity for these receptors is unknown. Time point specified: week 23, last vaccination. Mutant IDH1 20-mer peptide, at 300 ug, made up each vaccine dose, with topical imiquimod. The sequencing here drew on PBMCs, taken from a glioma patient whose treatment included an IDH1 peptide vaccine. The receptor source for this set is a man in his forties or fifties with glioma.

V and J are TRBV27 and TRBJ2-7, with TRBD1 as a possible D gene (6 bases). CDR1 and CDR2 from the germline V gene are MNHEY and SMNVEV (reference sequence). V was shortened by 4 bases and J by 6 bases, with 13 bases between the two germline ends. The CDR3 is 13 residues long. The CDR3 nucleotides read TGTGCCAGCAGTTGGACAGATATTAGCGAGCAGTACTTC. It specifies CASSWTDISEQYF.

DNA for the CDR3: TGCGCCAGCAGCACCGGACAGGGTGAAGAGACCCAGTACTTC. Translation gives CASSTGQGEETQYF. The chain has TRBV5-1 and TRBJ2-5; TRBD1 agrees at 8 bases. The trim removed 4 bases at V and 3 bases at J, leaving 5 bases unmatched. Germline V gene data show CDR1 as SGHRS and CDR2 as YFSETQ. The CDR3 is 14 residues long. Filled out from reference TRBV5-1 and TRBJ2-5, the complete variable domain reads KAGVTQTPRYLIKTRGQQVTLSCSPISGHRSVSWYQQTPGQGLQFLFEYFSETQRNKGNFPGRFSGRQFSNSRSEMNVSTLELGDSALYLCASSTGQGEETQYFGPGTRLLVL.

The CDR3 DNA follows: TGTGCCTGGAGGCGGGGGCGCTACCAAGAGACCCAGTACTTC. Translation gives CAWRRGRYQETQYF. The chain carries TRBV30 and TRBJ2-5, with a weak D call TRBD2 (7 bases). Germline lookup yields CDR1 GTSNPN and CDR2 SVGIG (reference sequence). The CDR3 runs 14 residues. V lost 3 bases and J lost 0, with 11 bases in between.

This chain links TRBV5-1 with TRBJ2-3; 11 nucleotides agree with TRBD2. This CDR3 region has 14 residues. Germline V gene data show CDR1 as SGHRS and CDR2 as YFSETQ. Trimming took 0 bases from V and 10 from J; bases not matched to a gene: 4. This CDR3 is CASSLDGTSGAQYF. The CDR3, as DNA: TGCGCCAGCAGCTTGGACGGGACTAGCGGCGCGCAGTATTTT.

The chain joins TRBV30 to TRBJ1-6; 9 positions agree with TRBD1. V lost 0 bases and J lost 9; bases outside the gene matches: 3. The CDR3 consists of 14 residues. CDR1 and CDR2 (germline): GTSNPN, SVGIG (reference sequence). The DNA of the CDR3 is TGTGCCTGGAGTGTAGGGACAGGGAGTTCACCCCTCCACTTT. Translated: CAWSVGTGSSPLHF.